The 10 T cell receptor beta chains presented below share a single source sample, sequenced in a study of blood T cell repertoires in COVID-19. The assay was immunoSEQ multiplex PCR, and TCRdb's table has in-frame clones only and misses some. The sample includes around 140,000 clones, about 76% seen only once; the top ten take about 8.4%. Sequencing input: peripheral blood. These receptor sequences come from a woman aged 55-69 years with active or convalescent COVID-19.

Only one count was recorded for this clone. V usage is TRBV6-6 and J usage is TRBJ1-2, with TRBD1 matching over 7 bases. Trimming removed 4 bases from V and 8 bases from J; junction bases left unmatched: 10. There are 14 residues in the CDR3. Germline CDR1 is MNHNY and CDR2 is SVGAGI (reference sequence). CDR3 in amino acids: CASSFGTDHGGYTF. The CDR3, as DNA: TGTGCCAGCAGTTTTGGGACAGACCATGGGGGCTACACCTTC.

V is TRBV27 and J is TRBJ1-4; D is uncertain. The CDR3 loop spans 16 amino acids. Trimming took 6 bases from V and 1 from J, leaving 15 bases between them. Germline V lookup: CDR1 MNHEY, CDR2 SMNVEV (reference sequence). CDR3 protein: CASSPFAGVTNEKLFF. The CDR3, as DNA: TGTGCCAGCAGCCCATTCGCCGGGGTAACTAATGAAAAACTGTTTTTT.

The rearrangement uses TRBV11-2 and TRBJ1-2; D possibly corresponds to TRBD1 (6 bases). The CDR3 spans 13 residues. V lost 7 bases, J lost 7 bases, and 16 bases lay in between. Germline-derived CDR1 and CDR2 are SGHAT and FQNNGV. CDR3 protein: CASNSGGLGGYTF. CDR3 in DNA: TGTGCCAGCAACTCTGGGGGCCTCGGTGGCTACACCTTC.

This clone was seen a handful of times. V gene TRBV7-3 combines with J gene TRBJ2-3; 8 bases line up with TRBD2. The V gene's germline CDR1 is SGHTA and CDR2 FQGTGA. The CDR3 spans 15 residues. V trimming: 5 bases; J trimming: 3 bases; junction bases outside the gene matches: 7. The CDR3 sequence: CASSPSGRGTDTQYF. The CDR3, as DNA: TGTGCCAGCAGCCCGAGCGGGAGAGGGACAGATACGCAGTATTTT. The full variable domain, in which reference TRBV7-3 and TRBJ2-3 provide the parts outside the CDR3, is GAGVSQTPSNKVTEKGKYVELRCDPISGHTALYWYRQSLGQGPEFLIYFQGTGAADDSGLPNDRFFAVRPEGSVSTLKIQRTERGDSAVYLCASSPSGRGTDTQYFGPGTRLTVL.

This clone has only one observation. This sequence joins TRBV28 and TRBJ2-5; 10 nucleotides agree with TRBD2. This CDR3 region has 15 residues. Trimming cost V 7 bases and J 4 bases; bases outside gene matches: 9. Germline V CDR1 and CDR2: MDHEN, SYDVKM. CDR3: CASTTPSGSGETQYF. The CDR3 region has the DNA TGTGCCAGCACTACTCCTAGCGGGAGTGGAGAGACCCAGTACTTC.

This chain connects TRBV5-5 to TRBJ1-6; 8 bases match TRBD1. Germline loops: CDR1 SGHKS, CDR2 YYEKEE (reference sequence). J gave up 9 bases and V 4 bases, and 6 bases lay outside the gene matches. The length of the CDR3 is 14 residues. The CDR3 DNA is TGTGCCAGCAGCCCAGACAGGGGTCCTTCACCCCTCCACTTT. It is translated as CASSPDRGPSPLHF.

V is TRBV5-1 and J is TRBJ1-1; the D gene is possibly TRBD1 (5 bases). This CDR3 has 15 amino acids. Germline CDR1 and CDR2: SGHRS and YFSETQ. V lost 0 bases to trimming and J lost 1 base, with 10 bases between them. CDR3 bases: TGCGCCAGCAGCTTGGTCGGGGGATGGAACACTGAAGCTTTCTTT. Protein product: CASSLVGGWNTEAFF.

The rearrangement joins TRBV2 to TRBJ1-2; D ambiguous. The germline gives CDR1 SNHLY, CDR2 FYNNEI. The CDR3 length is 14 residues. V lost 4 bases, J lost 2 bases, and 11 bases lay in between. CDR3 DNA sequence: TGTGCCAGCAGTGCACTGACGGGAAACTATGGCTACACCTTC. Its translation is CASSALTGNYGYTF.

This clone appeared a few times. The chain recombines TRBV3-1 (or the pseudogene TRBV3-2) with TRBJ2-7, with D perhaps TRBD1 (6 bases). From germline, CDR1 is LGHDT and CDR2 YNNKEL (reference sequence). V was pared by 4 bases and J by 5 bases, with 21 bases between. The CDR3 sequence is 16 residues long. The CDR3 reads CASSLRTGFRLDEQYF. The CDR3, as DNA: TGTGCCAGCAGCCTCCGAACAGGGTTTAGGTTGGACGAGCAGTACTTC.

CDR3 in DNA: TGTGCCAGCAGCTTAGAGTCGGGAAACATGAACACTGAAGCTTTCTTT. Protein sequence: CASSLESGNMNTEAFF. The chain uses TRBV7-2 and TRBJ1-1; D is uncertain. In germline, CDR1 is SGHTA, CDR2 FQGNSA. CDR3 length: 16 amino acids. The V gene lost 1 base and the J gene lost 0 bases, with 12 bases spanning the gap.